The clone carrying this TCR beta chain showed up just a few times. Using a J-beta primer mix together with a sample-barcoded 5' primer, a second PCR was run for roughly 6 to 12 cycles. TCRdb recomputed calls from the 5' RACE reads with MiXCR, one row per CDR3 protein. This table has under 700,000 distinct CDR3 sequences, 20% to 30% appearing once. The data derive from a study of blood T cells in healthy people across ages. Trimming took 3 bases from V and 5 from J; bases not matched to a gene: 7. The CDR3 loop spans 15 amino acids. The data also belong to a second study, concerning T cells of mothers and their children. That work contributes: Thymic selection shapes TCR recombination output in related pairs, and it does so similarly in unrelated pairs. Overlap in related mother-child pairs always slightly exceeded unrelated pairs, never significantly. At a sensitivity of roughly 100 clones per million clonotypes, no persistent microchimeric T cell clones appeared.

The chain is built from TRBV12-3 or TRBV12-4 and TRBJ2-1; TRBD1 matches 7 bases. The clonotype originates from a boy aged 5-17 years in good health. Input material: blood. CDR3 residues: CASSFQGVLDNEQFF. The DNA of the CDR3 is TGTGCCAGCAGTTTCCAGGGGGTTCTGGACAATGAGCAGTTCTTC.